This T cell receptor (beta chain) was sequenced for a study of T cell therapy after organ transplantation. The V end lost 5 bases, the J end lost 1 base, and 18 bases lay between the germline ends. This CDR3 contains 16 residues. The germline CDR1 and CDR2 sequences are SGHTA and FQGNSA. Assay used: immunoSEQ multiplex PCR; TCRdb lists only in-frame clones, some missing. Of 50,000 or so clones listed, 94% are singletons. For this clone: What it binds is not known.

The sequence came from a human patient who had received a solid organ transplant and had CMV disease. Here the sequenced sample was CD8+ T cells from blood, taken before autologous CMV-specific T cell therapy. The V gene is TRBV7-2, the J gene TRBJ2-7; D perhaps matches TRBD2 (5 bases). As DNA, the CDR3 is TGTGCCAGCAGCGAGGGAAGCGGTCGTGGGTCCTACGAGCAGTACTTC. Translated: CASSEGSGRGSYEQYF.